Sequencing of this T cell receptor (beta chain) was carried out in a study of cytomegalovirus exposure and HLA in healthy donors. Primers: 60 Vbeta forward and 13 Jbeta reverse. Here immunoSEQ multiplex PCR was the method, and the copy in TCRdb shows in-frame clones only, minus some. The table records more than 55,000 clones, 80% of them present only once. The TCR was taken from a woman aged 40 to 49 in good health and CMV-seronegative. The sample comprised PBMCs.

CDR3 region: CASSEDGFGETQYF. CDR3 DNA: TGCGCCAGCAGTGAGGACGGGTTTGGGGAGACCCAGTACTTC. The V gene is TRBV10-1, the J gene TRBJ2-5, with D uncertain. The CDR3 is 14 amino acids. The germline gives CDR1 WNHNN, CDR2 SYGVQD (reference sequence). Trimming stripped 2 bases from V and 5 bases from J, with 12 bases between.